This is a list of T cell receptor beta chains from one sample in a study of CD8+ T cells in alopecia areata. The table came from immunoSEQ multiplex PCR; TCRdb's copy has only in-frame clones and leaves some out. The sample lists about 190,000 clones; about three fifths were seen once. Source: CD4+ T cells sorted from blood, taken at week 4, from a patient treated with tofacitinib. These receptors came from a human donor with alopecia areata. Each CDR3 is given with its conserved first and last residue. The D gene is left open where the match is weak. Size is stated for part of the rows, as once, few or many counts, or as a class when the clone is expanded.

CASTLSTDLQYF	TGTGCCAGCACCCTGTCTACCGACCTGCAGTATTTT	TRBV11-1	medium-sized	.	TRBJ2-3
CASRQRGGAGGDTQYF	TGTGCCAGCAGGCAGCGGGGTGGAGCGGGCGGAGATACGCAGTATTTT	TRBV7-2	.	TRBD2	TRBJ2-3
CASSQEPGPYEQYF	TGCGCCAGCAGCCAAGAGCCAGGGCCCTACGAGCAGTACTTC	TRBV4-1	.	.	TRBJ2-7
CATSETGWGYTF	TGTGCCACCAGCGAAACAGGGTGGGGCTACACCTTC	TRBV15	.	.	TRBJ1-2
CASSFRDRAPYEQYF	TGTGCCAGCAGCTTCCGGGACAGGGCCCCCTACGAGCAGTACTTC	TRBV7-3	.	TRBD1	TRBJ2-7
CASSQRAGRNEQFF	TGTGCCAGCAGTCAGAGGGCAGGGAGGAATGAGCAGTTCTTC	TRBV28	.	.	TRBJ2-1
CASSLGRGGPLYEQYF	TGTGCCAGCAGCTTAGGTCGGGGGGGCCCCCTCTACGAGCAGTACTTC	TRBV11-2	.	TRBD2	TRBJ2-7
CATSGGPHNEQFF	TGTGCCACCAGCGGGGGACCGCACAATGAGCAGTTCTTC	TRBV15	.	.	TRBJ2-1
CASSLGTVPDTQYF	TGTGCCAGCAGCTTGGGGACAGTCCCAGATACGCAGTATTTT	TRBV7-2	.	TRBD1	TRBJ2-3
CASSLPSGETQYF	TGTGCCAGCAGCTTACCTAGCGGAGAGACCCAGTACTTC	TRBV7-2	.	TRBD2	TRBJ2-5
CSVENRTGSSSYNEQFF	TGCAGCGTTGAAAATCGCACAGGCTCCAGCTCCTACAATGAGCAGTTCTTC	TRBV29-1	.	.	TRBJ2-1
CASSPSPSGRTYNEQFF	TGTGCCAGCAGCCCCTCGCCTAGCGGGAGGACCTACAATGAGCAGTTCTTC	TRBV4-2	few	TRBD2	TRBJ2-1
CASSLSQTGYYEQYF	TGTGCCAGCAGCTTAAGTCAGACAGGTTACTACGAGCAGTACTTC	TRBV7-8	.	.	TRBJ2-7
CAWSVGDRDEQYF	TGTGCCTGGAGTGTAGGTGACAGGGACGAGCAGTACTTC	TRBV30	.	TRBD1	TRBJ2-7
CSVELARVVGSTGELFF	TGCAGCGTTGAATTAGCCAGGGTTGTAGGGTCTACCGGGGAGCTGTTTTTT	TRBV29-1	few	.	TRBJ2-2
CASSPRDRASDTQYF	TGTGCCAGCAGCCCTCGTGACAGGGCCTCAGATACGCAGTATTTT	TRBV7-8	.	TRBD1	TRBJ2-3
CASSRRLAGSTGELFF	TGTGCCAGCAGTCGGCGACTAGCGGGGTCCACCGGGGAGCTGTTTTTT	TRBV27	.	TRBD2	TRBJ2-2
CASSPGQGFYEQYF	TGCGCCAGCAGTCCAGGACAGGGGTTCTACGAGCAGTACTTC	TRBV5-1	few	TRBD1	TRBJ2-7
CASSLASGAITGELFF	TGTGCCAGCAGCTTAGCGAGTGGGGCCATCACCGGGGAGCTGTTTTTT	TRBV7-2	once	.	TRBJ2-2
CATGPSGYTF	TGTGCCACCGGGCCTAGTGGCTACACCTTC	TRBV19	few	.	TRBJ1-2
CSVGTGRPNEQYF	TGCAGCGTAGGGACAGGAAGACCCAACGAGCAGTACTTC	TRBV29-1	.	TRBD1	TRBJ2-7
CASSKAKDEQFF	TGTGCCAGCAGCAAGGCTAAAGATGAGCAGTTCTTC	TRBV5-4	.	.	TRBJ2-1
CASSRRGLADEQYF	TGTGCCAGCAGCCGGCGGGGACTAGCGGACGAGCAGTACTTC	TRBV5-5	.	TRBD2	TRBJ2-7
CSVEDQGTDTQYF	TGCAGCGTTGAAGACCAGGGAACAGATACGCAGTATTTT	TRBV29-1	few	.	TRBJ2-3
CAWSVGGSLSYNEQFF	TGTGCCTGGAGTGTGGGAGGCTCGCTCTCCTACAATGAGCAGTTCTTC	TRBV30	.	.	TRBJ2-1
CSAGQMNTEAFF	TGCAGCGCGGGACAGATGAACACTGAAGCTTTCTTT	TRBV29-1	few	TRBD1	TRBJ1-1
CALNLRRSANYGYTF	TGTGCCCTCAACCTCCGACGATCAGCTAACTATGGCTACACCTTC	TRBV30	.	.	TRBJ1-2
CASSYSLSTMNTEAFF	TGTGCCAGCAGTTACTCGTTATCTACCATGAACACTGAAGCTTTCTTT	TRBV6-6	.	.	TRBJ1-1
CASSYGTSGDYEQYF	TGTGCCAGCAGTTATGGGACTAGCGGGGACTACGAGCAGTACTTC	TRBV6-5	.	TRBD2	TRBJ2-7
CASSELGNQPQHF	TGTGCCAGCAGTGAATTAGGGAATCAGCCCCAGCATTTT	TRBV25-1	few	.	TRBJ1-5
CASSPNTNSGANVLTF	TGCGCCAGCAGCCCGAACACGAATTCTGGGGCCAACGTCCTGACTTTC	TRBV4-3	.	.	TRBJ2-6
CASSPLAGEVWGEQFF	TGCGCCAGCAGCCCCCTAGCGGGAGAGGTCTGGGGTGAGCAGTTCTTC	TRBV4-1	.	TRBD2	TRBJ2-1
CSAKREAPDTQYF	TGCAGCGCCAAGCGGGAGGCCCCAGATACGCAGTATTTT	TRBV29-1	.	TRBD2	TRBJ2-3
CAWNRAHEQYF	TGTGCCTGGAACAGGGCCCACGAGCAGTACTTC	TRBV30	.	.	TRBJ2-7
CASSFGVETQYF	TGCGCCAGCAGCTTTGGGGTCGAGACCCAGTACTTC	TRBV5-1	.	.	TRBJ2-5
CATSREWGKETQYF	TGTGCCACCAGCAGAGAATGGGGAAAAGAGACCCAGTACTTC	TRBV15	once	.	TRBJ2-5